These 26 T cell receptor beta chains were all obtained from the same sample, sequenced in a study of T cells after somatic rescue of genetic block. The table came from immunoSEQ multiplex PCR; TCRdb's copy has only in-frame clones and leaves some out. The sample records 13,000 to 15,000 clones, 72% being singletons. Material for sequencing was peripheral blood mononuclear cells (PBMCs). The receptors come from a boy between 10 and 17 years old.

V usage is TRBV4-1 and J usage is TRBJ2-1; perhaps TRBD1 as D (5 bases). Trimming took off 5 bases at V and 2 bases at J, with 7 bases between the two ends. The germline gives CDR1 MGHRA, CDR2 YSYEKL. The CDR3 spans 13 residues. CDR3 in DNA: TGCGCCAGCAGCGACAGCCCCTACAATGAGCAGTTCTTC. This sequence encodes CASSDSPYNEQFF.

This sequence joins TRBV15 and TRBJ2-7, with D perhaps TRBD1 (6 bases). Germline values: CDR1 LNHNV, CDR2 YYDKDF (reference sequence). The length of the CDR3 is 16 residues. V lost 0 bases and J 2 bases, leaving 14 bases between the germline ends. CDR3 protein: CATSREGAGPPYEQYF. The CDR3 DNA sequence: TGTGCCACCAGCAGAGAGGGGGCCGGGCCACCCTACGAGCAGTACTTC.

This chain links TRBV7-2 with TRBJ2-1; 11 nucleotides match TRBD2. The CDR3 runs 17 residues. V was pared by 5 bases and J by 5 bases, with 11 bases of the junction left unmatched. The V gene's germline CDR1 is SGHTA and CDR2 FQGNSA. The CDR3 region is CASSVRLAGRFHNEQFF. CDR3 nucleotide sequence: TGTGCCAGCAGCGTAAGACTAGCGGGACGGTTCCACAATGAGCAGTTCTTC. The variable domain in full, completed from reference TRBV7-2 and TRBJ2-1, reads GAGVSQSPSNKVTEKGKDVELRCDPISGHTALYWYRQSLGQGLEFLIYFQGNSAPDKSGLPSDRFSAERTGGSVSTLTIQRTQQEDSAVYLCASSVRLAGRFHNEQFFGPGTRLTVL.

This clone occurred a few times. The chain employs TRBV27 and TRBJ2-7, with TRBD1 identical over 8 bases. CDR3 length: 16 residues. After removal of 8 bases from V and 2 bases from J, the junction contained 14 bases not matched to a gene. The germline CDR1 and CDR2 sequences are MNHEY and SMNVEV (reference sequence). DNA for the CDR3: TGTGCCAGCTCCATGTCCCAACAGGGGGTTGCCTACGAGCAGTACTTC. Its translation is CASSMSQQGVAYEQYF.

This clone has only one observation. The genes are TRBV7-6 and TRBJ1-1; D might be TRBD1 (5 bases). The germline gives CDR1 SGHVS, CDR2 FNYEAQ. The CDR3 is 16 residues long. V was shortened by 3 bases and J by 2 bases, with 16 bases between the two germline ends. Here the CDR3 DNA reads TGTGCCAGCAGCTTTCGGGGAGGACGGACAAACACTGAAGCTTTCTTT. Translated: CASSFRGGRTNTEAFF.

The chain uses TRBV7-2 and TRBJ2-5, with D uncertain. The CDR3 extends over 13 amino acids. Germline V gives CDR1 SGHTA, CDR2 FQGNSA. With 4 bases removed from V and 0 bases from J, the gap between germline ends came to 6 bases. The CDR3 spells CASSSPYQETQYF. CDR3 sequence (DNA): TGTGCCAGCAGCTCTCCGTACCAAGAGACCCAGTACTTC.

This chain joins TRBV7-9 and TRBJ2-7, with 9 bases lining up with TRBD1. The CDR3 loop spans 14 amino acids. The J segment lost 5 bases and the V segment lost 5 bases, leaving 7 bases of the junction unmatched. Germline loops: CDR1 SEHNR, CDR2 FQNEAQ (reference sequence). The CDR3 is CASSHLTGGNEQYF. In nucleotides, the CDR3 is TGTGCCAGCAGCCATCTGACAGGGGGGAACGAGCAGTACTTC.

About this clone itself: A much larger clone is a single base away; this may be a read error. The chain has TRBV7-3 and TRBJ2-1; D might be TRBD1 (5 bases). Germline V gene data show CDR1 as SGHTA and CDR2 as FQGTGA. The CDR3 runs 14 residues. The DNA of the CDR3 is TGTGCCGGCAGCTTAGACCAGTCTACAGGTGAGCAGTTCTTC. Translating gives CAGSLDQSTGEQFF.

The chain has TRBV28 and TRBJ1-2; a weak D match, TRBD1 (6 bases). Trimming shortened V by 10 bases and J by 2 bases, and 14 bases separated the two germline ends. This CDR3 comprises 13 residues. In germline, CDR1 is MDHEN, CDR2 SYDVKM. The CDR3 is CANRDGRNYGYTF. The CDR3 nucleotides read TGTGCCAACAGGGACGGGCGGAACTATGGCTACACCTTC.

V is TRBV10-3 and J is TRBJ2-5, with TRBD1 matching 9 bases. TRBJ2-7 matches the DNA end more closely, so the J call is doubtful. CDR1 and CDR2 from the germline V gene are ENHRY and SYGVKD. The length of the CDR3 is 18 residues. The DNA for the CDR3 is TGTGCCATCAGTGAACATGTGTCGACAGGGGGTACGGGCTACGAGCAGTACTTC. Its protein is CAISEHVSTGGTGYEQYF.

The rearrangement joins TRBV28 to TRBJ1-1; 9 bases are a match to TRBD1. The V segment lost 6 bases and the J segment 11 bases; nucleotides outside the gene matches: 16. The germline gives CDR1 MDHEN, CDR2 SYDVKM. The CDR3 length is 15 residues. Here the CDR3 reads CASRHHRDRGSEAFF. Here the CDR3 DNA reads TGTGCCAGCAGACACCACCGTGACAGGGGGAGTGAGGCTTTCTTT.

In this sample, this clone is medium-sized. V is TRBV10-3 and J is TRBJ1-5; D not certain. There are 14 residues in the CDR3. CDR1 is ENHRY, CDR2 SYGVKD, per germline. V was shortened by 0 bases and J by 0 bases, with 3 bases between the two germline ends. CDR3 loop: CAISESSSNQPQHF. CDR3 nucleotide sequence: TGTGCCATCAGTGAGTCCAGTAGCAATCAGCCCCAGCATTTT.

Regarding this clone: The junction and the germline gene differ at one end; a read error may be behind it. This chain connects TRBV11-3 to TRBJ2-1; 11 bases are shared with TRBD1. This CDR3 has 15 amino acids. The germline V gene encodes CDR1 SGHNT and CDR2 YENEEA. The CDR3 loop is CASSTGQGAYTEQFF. As DNA, the CDR3 is TGTGCCAGCAGCACCGGACAGGGGGCCTACACTGAGCAGTTCTTC.

The rearrangement joins TRBV5-1 to TRBJ1-1; D gene ambiguous. The length of the CDR3 is 13 residues. Germline loops: CDR1 SGHRS, CDR2 YFSETQ. The V end was cut by 7 bases, the J end by 1 base, with 11 bases between. The CDR3 here is CASRPAGNTEAFF. CDR3 sequence (DNA): TGCGCCAGCCGTCCCGCAGGGAACACTGAAGCTTTCTTT. The full variable domain, rest sourced from reference TRBV5-1 and TRBJ1-1, is KAGVTQTPRYLIKTRGQQVTLSCSPISGHRSVSWYQQTPGQGLQFLFEYFSETQRNKGNFPGRFSGRQFSNSRSEMNVSTLELGDSALYLCASRPAGNTEAFFGQGTRLTVV.

The chain combines TRBV13 with TRBJ2-1; D perhaps matches TRBD1 (6 bases). This CDR3 region has 15 residues. Between the trimmed V and J ends, which lost 5 bases and 7 bases, there was a span of 18 bases. CDR1 PRHDT and CDR2 FYEKMQ come from the germline V gene (reference sequence). The CDR3 DNA sequence: TGTGCCAGCAGCCCCTGGACTGGAAGGGGGAATGAGCAGTTCTTC. Its translation: CASSPWTGRGNEQFF.

V usage is TRBV28 and J usage is TRBJ2-1, with 7 bases that match TRBD1. Per the germline V gene, CDR1 is MDHEN and CDR2 is SYDVKM. CDR3 size: 14 residues. After removal of 6 bases from V and 5 bases from J, the junction contained 7 bases not matched to a gene. CDR3 in DNA: TGTGCCAGCAGCCCGGCTGGGACAGACAATGAGCAGTTCTTC. Translation gives CASSPAGTDNEQFF.

The chain employs TRBV2 and TRBJ2-2; 10 positions match TRBD2. Germline trimming cut 5 bases from V and 0 bases from J; bases unmatched to any gene: 0. CDR1 and CDR2 from the germline V gene are SNHLY and FYNNEI. The CDR3 is 15 amino acids. The CDR3 sequence: CASSLAGANTGELFF. The CDR3 nucleotides read TGTGCCAGCAGTCTAGCGGGAGCGAACACCGGGGAGCTGTTTTTT.

The chain couples TRBV7-9 to TRBJ2-7; D is unclear. The CDR3 loop spans 14 amino acids. CDR1 and CDR2 from the germline V gene are SEHNR and FQNEAQ (reference sequence). The V and J ends lost 3 bases and 6 bases respectively, with 15 bases between them. The chain's CDR3 is CASSFSWGKGEQYF. CDR3 nucleotides: TGTGCCAGCAGCTTTAGTTGGGGAAAGGGCGAGCAGTACTTC. Full variable domain (outside the CDR3, taken from reference TRBV7-9 and TRBJ2-7): DTGVSQNPRHKITKRGQNVTFRCDPISEHNRLYWYRQTLGQGPEFLTYFQNEAQLEKSRLLSDRFSAERPKGSFSTLEIQRTEQGDSAMYLCASSFSWGKGEQYFGPGTRLTVT.

V is TRBV7-9 and J is TRBJ2-6, with TRBD1 matching 11 bases. V was clipped by 5 bases and J by 0 bases; unmatched bases: 9. The CDR3 runs 19 residues. CDR1 and CDR2 (germline): SEHNR, FQNEAQ (reference sequence). In DNA, the CDR3 is TGTGCCAGCAGCCCAGTTGGGACAGGGGGTCTCTCTGGGGCCAACGTCCTGACTTTC. This codes for CASSPVGTGGLSGANVLTF.

The chain recombines TRBV5-4 with TRBJ2-7; D perhaps matches TRBD2 (5 bases). The germline V gene encodes CDR1 SGHNT and CDR2 YYREEE (reference sequence). CDR3 size: 14 residues. Trimming took off 2 bases at V and 4 bases at J, with 13 bases between the two ends. The CDR3 sequence: CASSFPGMEYEQYF. In DNA, the CDR3 is TGTGCCAGCAGCTTCCCGGGGATGGAGTACGAGCAGTACTTC.

The chain has TRBV13 and TRBJ2-7; D unresolved. This CDR3 has 13 residues. Germline-derived CDR1 and CDR2 are PRHDT and FYEKMQ (reference sequence). V was cut by 4 bases and J by 1 base, with 8 bases left in between. CDR3 region: CASSSGGSYEQYF. CDR3 coding DNA: TGTGCCAGCAGCTCCGGCGGATCCTACGAGCAGTACTTC.

The chain carries TRBV5-1 and TRBJ2-3, with D perhaps given as TRBD1 or TRBD2 (5 bases each). V was shortened by 0 bases and J by 0 bases, with 5 bases between the two germline ends. Germline values: CDR1 SGHRS, CDR2 YFSETQ. CDR3 length equals 14 residues. The CDR3 bases are TGCGCCAGCAGCTTGGGGGACAGCACAGATACGCAGTATTTT. This sequence encodes CASSLGDSTDTQYF. The full variable domain, in which reference TRBV5-1 and TRBJ2-3 provide the parts outside the CDR3, is KAGVTQTPRYLIKTRGQQVTLSCSPISGHRSVSWYQQTPGQGLQFLFEYFSETQRNKGNFPGRFSGRQFSNSRSEMNVSTLELGDSALYLCASSLGDSTDTQYFGPGTRLTVL.

The chain couples TRBV6-6 to TRBJ1-2; TRBD1 matches 8 bases. The CDR3 consists of 16 residues. Per the germline V gene, CDR1 is MNHNY and CDR2 is SVGAGI (reference sequence). Trimming at V came to 4 bases and at J to 2 bases, leaving 9 bases not matched to a gene. CDR3 coding DNA: TGTGCCAGCAGTTTAAACAGGGGGAATTGGAACTATGGCTACACCTTC. Amino acid sequence: CASSLNRGNWNYGYTF.

The chain carries TRBV29-1 and TRBJ2-3, with D perhaps matching TRBD1 or TRBD2 (5 bases each). The germline CDR1 and CDR2 sequences are SQVTM and ANQGSEA. V gave up 3 bases and J gave up 4 bases, with 17 bases separating them. The CDR3 loop spans 15 amino acids. The CDR3 DNA sequence: TGCAGCGTTGACCCCACAGGCTCCGGGGCAGATACGCAGTATTTT. The encoded protein is CSVDPTGSGADTQYF.

The chain uses TRBV27 and TRBJ1-4; the D is unclear. Trimming took off 1 base at V and 5 bases at J, with 14 bases between the two ends. This CDR3 contains 16 residues. The germline V gene encodes CDR1 MNHEY and CDR2 SMNVEV (reference sequence). The DNA for the CDR3 is TGTGCCAGCAGTTTATACCCCTTAAATATAAATGAAAAACTGTTTTTT. Amino acids: CASSLYPLNINEKLFF.

V and J are TRBV19 and TRBJ1-2; 9 nucleotides line up with TRBD1. V lost 6 bases, J lost 0 bases, and 14 bases stayed unmatched. CDR1 and CDR2 (germline): LNHDA, SQIVND (reference sequence). This CDR3 has 18 amino acids. The CDR3 nucleotides are TGTGCCAGTAGGAAAGCCGGGACAGGGAAAGGGACTAACTATGGCTACACCTTC. This codes for CASRKAGTGKGTNYGYTF.